This TCR beta chain was obtained from a study of CXCR3-negative and CXCR3-positive naive CD8 T cells. General study findings and limits: Naive cells positive for CXCR3 carried more hydrophobic TRB CDR3s than CXCR3-negative ones.

The study made its TRB cDNA libraries by 5' RACE, adding UMI labels. One entry per CDR3 protein, without DNA, is what TCRdb gives after re-calling the 5' RACE reads. Its table records roughly 80,000 distinct CDR3 sequences. The CDR3 covers 16 residues. Germline CDR1 and CDR2: PRHDT and FYEKMQ (reference sequence). With regard to this clonotype: The target antigen is unknown.

The chain links TRBV13 to TRBJ2-7; TCRdb indicates TRBD2, and absent DNA this call remains unverified. The sample taken for sequencing was naive CXCR3+ CD8+ T cells from blood. Subset indicated: CD45RO-CCR7+CD27+CD95- naive CD8+ T cells expressing CXCR3 (TNR3+). The TCR sequence derives from a human donor in good health. Some clones in this sample may be carry-over from other donors' samples. CDR3 residues: CASSSAGTSGSYEQYF.